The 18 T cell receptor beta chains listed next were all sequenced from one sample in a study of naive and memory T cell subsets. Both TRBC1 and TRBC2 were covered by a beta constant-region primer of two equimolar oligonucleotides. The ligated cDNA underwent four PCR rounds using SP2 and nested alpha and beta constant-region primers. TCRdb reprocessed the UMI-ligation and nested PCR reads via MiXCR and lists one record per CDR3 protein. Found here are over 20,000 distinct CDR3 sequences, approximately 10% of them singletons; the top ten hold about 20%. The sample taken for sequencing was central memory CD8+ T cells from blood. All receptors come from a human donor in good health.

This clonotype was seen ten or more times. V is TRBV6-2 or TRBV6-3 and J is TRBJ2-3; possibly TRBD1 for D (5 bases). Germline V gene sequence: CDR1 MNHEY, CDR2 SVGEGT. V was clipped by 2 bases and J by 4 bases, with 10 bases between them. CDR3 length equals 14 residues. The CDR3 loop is CASSYGAPPDTQYF. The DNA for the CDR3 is TGTGCCAGCAGTTACGGGGCCCCCCCAGATACGCAGTATTTT.

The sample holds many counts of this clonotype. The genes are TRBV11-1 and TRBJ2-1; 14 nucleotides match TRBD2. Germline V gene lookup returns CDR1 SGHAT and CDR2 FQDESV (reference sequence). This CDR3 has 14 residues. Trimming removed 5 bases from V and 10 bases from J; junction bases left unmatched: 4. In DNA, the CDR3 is TGTGCCAGCAGCCGGACTAGCGGGAGGCTGGAGCAGTTCTTC. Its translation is CASSRTSGRLEQFF. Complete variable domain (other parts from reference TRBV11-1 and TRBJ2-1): EAEVAQSPRYKITEKSQAVAFWCDPISGHATLYWYRQILGQGPELLVQFQDESVVDDSQLPKDRFSAERLKGVDSTLKIQPAELGDSAMYLCASSRTSGRLEQFFGPGTRLTVL.

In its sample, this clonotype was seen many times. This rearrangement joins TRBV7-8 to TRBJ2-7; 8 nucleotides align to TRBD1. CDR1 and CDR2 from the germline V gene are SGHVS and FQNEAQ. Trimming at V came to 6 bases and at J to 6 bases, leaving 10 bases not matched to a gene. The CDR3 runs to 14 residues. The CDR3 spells CASREPGQAREQYF. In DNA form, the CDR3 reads TGTGCCAGCAGGGAGCCGGGACAGGCCCGCGAGCAGTACTTC.

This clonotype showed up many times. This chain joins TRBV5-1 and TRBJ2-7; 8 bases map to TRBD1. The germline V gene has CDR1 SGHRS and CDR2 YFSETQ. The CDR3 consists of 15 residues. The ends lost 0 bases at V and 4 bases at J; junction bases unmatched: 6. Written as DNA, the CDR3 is TGCGCCAGCAGCTTGGGACAGGGGATGGTGTACGAGCAGTACTTC. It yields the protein CASSLGQGMVYEQYF.

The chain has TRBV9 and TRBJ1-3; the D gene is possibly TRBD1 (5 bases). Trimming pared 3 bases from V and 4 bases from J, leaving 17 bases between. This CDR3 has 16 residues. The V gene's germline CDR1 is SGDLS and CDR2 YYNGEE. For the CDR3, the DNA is TGTGCCAGCAGCGAGACGGGACGGCGAGGGGGAAACACCATATATTTT. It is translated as CASSETGRRGGNTIYF. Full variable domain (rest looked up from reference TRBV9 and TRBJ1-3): DSGVTQTPKHLITATGQRVTLRCSPRSGDLSVYWYQQSLDQGLQFLIQYYNGEERAKGNILERFSAQQFPDLHSELNLSSLELGDSALYFCASSETGRRGGNTIYFGEGSWLTVV.

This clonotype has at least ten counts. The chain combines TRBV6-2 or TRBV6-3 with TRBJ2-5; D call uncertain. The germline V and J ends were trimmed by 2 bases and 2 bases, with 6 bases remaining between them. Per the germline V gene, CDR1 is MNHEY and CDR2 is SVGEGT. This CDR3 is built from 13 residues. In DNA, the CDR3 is TGTGCCAGCAGTTACGGGATACAAGAGACCCAGTACTTC. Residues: CASSYGIQETQYF.

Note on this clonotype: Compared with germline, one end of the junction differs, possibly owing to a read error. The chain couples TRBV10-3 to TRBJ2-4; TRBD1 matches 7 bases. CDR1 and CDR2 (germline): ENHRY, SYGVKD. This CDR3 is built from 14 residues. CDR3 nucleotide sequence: TGTGCCATCAGTGAGGGGACAGCCGAAAACATTCAGTACTTC. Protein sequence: CAISEGTAENIQYF.

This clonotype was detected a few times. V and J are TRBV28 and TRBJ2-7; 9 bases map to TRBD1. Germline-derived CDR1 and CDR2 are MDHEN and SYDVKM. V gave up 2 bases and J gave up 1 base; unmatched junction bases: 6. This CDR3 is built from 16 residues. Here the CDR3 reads CASSLGVTGGSYEQYF. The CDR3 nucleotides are TGTGCCAGCAGTTTAGGTGTGACAGGGGGATCCTACGAGCAGTACTTC.

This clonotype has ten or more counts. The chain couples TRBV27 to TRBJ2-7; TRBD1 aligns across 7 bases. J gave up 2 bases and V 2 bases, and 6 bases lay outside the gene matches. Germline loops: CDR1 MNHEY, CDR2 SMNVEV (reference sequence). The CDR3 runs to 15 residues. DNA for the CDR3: TGTGCCAGCAGTTTACGGGACGACAGGGCCTACGAGCAGTACTTC. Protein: CASSLRDDRAYEQYF.

This CDR3 reads CASGPISYTF. Written as DNA, the CDR3 is TGTGCCAGCGGTCCTATCAGCTACACCTTC. The chain carries TRBV7-9 and TRBJ1-2; D gene uncertain. The length of the CDR3 is 10 residues. From germline, CDR1 is SEHNR and CDR2 FQNEAQ (reference sequence). Trimming removed 8 bases at V and 9 bases at J, with 10 bases between.

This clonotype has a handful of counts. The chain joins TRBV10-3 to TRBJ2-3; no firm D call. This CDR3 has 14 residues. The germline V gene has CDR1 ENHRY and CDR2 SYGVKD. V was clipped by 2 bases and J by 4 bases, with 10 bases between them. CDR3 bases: TGTGCCATCAGTGAGGGTAGTCCGGCAGATACGCAGTATTTT. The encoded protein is CAISEGSPADTQYF.

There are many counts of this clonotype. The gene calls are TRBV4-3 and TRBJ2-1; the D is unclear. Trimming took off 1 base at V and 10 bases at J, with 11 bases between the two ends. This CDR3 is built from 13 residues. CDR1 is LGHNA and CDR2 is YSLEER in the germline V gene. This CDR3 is CASSQAGTLEQFF. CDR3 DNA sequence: TGCGCCAGCAGCCAAGCGGGCACTTTAGAGCAGTTCTTC.

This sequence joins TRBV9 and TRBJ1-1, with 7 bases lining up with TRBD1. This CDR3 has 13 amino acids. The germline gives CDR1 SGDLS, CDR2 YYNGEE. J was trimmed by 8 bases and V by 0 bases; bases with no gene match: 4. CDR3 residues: CASSVVQGEEAFF. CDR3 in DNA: TGTGCCAGCAGCGTAGTCCAGGGGGAGGAAGCTTTCTTT.

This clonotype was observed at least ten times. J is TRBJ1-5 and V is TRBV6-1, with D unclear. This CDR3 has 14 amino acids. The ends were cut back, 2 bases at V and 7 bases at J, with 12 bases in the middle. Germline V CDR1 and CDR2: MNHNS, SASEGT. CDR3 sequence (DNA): TGTGCCAGCAGTGAATACGGGGTGGGGCAGCCCCAGCATTTT. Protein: CASSEYGVGQPQHF.

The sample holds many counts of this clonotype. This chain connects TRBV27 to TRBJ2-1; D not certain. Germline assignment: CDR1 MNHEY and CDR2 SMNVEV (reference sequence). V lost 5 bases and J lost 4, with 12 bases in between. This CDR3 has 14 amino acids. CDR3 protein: CASSPQDPYNEQFF. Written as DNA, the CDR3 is TGTGCCAGCAGTCCCCAGGACCCATACAATGAGCAGTTCTTC.

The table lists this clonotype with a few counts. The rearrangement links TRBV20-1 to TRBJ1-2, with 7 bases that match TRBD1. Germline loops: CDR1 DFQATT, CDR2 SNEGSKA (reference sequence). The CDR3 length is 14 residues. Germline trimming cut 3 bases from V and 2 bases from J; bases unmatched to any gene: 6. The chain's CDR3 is CSARGGGGNYGYTF. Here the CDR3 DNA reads TGCAGTGCTAGGGGGGGAGGGGGCAACTATGGCTACACCTTC.

CDR3 nucleotide sequence: TGTGCCAGCAGTTACTCATACGGACAGACTAACTATGGCTACACCTTC. Its translation: CASSYSYGQTNYGYTF. The chain joins TRBV6-5 to TRBJ1-2, with a tentative D call TRBD1 (6 bases). Germline V gene sequence: CDR1 MNHEY, CDR2 SVGAGI. The CDR3 covers 16 residues. Trimming cost V 0 bases and J 0 bases, with 11 bases left between them.

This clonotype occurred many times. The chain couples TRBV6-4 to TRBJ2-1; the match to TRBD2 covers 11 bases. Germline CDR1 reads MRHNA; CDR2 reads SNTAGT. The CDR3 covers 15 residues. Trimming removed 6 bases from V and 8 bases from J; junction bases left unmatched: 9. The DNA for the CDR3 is TGTGCCAGCAGCACGGGACTAGCGGCGAGTGATGAGCAGTTCTTC. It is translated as CASSTGLAASDEQFF.